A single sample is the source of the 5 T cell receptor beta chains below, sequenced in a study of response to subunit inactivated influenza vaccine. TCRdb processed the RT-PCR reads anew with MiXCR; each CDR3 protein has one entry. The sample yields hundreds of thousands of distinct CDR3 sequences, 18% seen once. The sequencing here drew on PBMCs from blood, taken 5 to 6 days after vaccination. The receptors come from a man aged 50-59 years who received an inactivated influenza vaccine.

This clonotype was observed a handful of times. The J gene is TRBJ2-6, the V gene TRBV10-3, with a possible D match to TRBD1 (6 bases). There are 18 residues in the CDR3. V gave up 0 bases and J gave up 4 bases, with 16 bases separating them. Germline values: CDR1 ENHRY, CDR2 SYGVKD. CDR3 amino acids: CAISESWGIGTGANVLTF. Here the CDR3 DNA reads TGTGCCATCAGTGAGTCGTGGGGGATCGGGACAGGGGCCAACGTCCTGACTTTC.

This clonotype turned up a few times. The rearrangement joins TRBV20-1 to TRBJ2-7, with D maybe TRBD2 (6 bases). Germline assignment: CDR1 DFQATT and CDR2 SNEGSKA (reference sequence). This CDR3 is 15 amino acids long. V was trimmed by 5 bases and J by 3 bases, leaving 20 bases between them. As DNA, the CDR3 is TGCAGTGCTGGACAAATCTCGGGAGTCGGCTACGAGCAGTACTTC. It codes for CSAGQISGVGYEQYF.

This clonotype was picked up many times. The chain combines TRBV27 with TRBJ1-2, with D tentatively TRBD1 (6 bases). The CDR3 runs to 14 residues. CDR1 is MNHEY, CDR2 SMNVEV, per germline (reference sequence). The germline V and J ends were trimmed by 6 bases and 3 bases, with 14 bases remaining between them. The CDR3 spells CASSRRQEDYGYTF. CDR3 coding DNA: TGTGCCAGCAGCAGAAGACAGGAAGACTATGGCTACACCTTC.

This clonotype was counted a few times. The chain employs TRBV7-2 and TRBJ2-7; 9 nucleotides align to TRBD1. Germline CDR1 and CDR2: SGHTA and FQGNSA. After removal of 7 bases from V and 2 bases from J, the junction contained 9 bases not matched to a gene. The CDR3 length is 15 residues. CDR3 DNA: TGTGCCAGCAACCGCGGGACAGGGACTACCTACGAGCAGTACTTC. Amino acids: CASNRGTGTTYEQYF.

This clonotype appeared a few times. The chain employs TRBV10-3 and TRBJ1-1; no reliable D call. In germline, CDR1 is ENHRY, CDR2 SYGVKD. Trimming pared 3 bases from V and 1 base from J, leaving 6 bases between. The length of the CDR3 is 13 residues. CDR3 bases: TGTGCCATCAGTGAATGGAAGAACACTGAAGCTTTCTTT. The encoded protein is CAISEWKNTEAFF.